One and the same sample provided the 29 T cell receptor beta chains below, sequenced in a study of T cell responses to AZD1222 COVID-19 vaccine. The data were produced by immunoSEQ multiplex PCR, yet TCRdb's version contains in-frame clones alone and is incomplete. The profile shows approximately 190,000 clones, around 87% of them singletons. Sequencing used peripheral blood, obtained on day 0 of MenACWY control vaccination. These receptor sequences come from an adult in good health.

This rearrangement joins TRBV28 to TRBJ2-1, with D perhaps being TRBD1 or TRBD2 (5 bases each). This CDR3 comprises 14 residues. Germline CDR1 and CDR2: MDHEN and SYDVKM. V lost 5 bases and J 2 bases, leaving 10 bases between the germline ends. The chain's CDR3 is CASSLGRTYNEQFF. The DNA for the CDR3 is TGTGCCAGCAGTCTGGGACGCACCTACAATGAGCAGTTCTTC. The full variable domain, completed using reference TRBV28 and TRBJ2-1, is DVKVTQSSRYLVKRTGEKVFLECVQDMDHENMFWYRQDPGLGLRLIYFSYDVKMKEKGDIPEGYSVSREKKERFSLILESASTNQTSMYLCASSLGRTYNEQFFGPGTRLTVL.

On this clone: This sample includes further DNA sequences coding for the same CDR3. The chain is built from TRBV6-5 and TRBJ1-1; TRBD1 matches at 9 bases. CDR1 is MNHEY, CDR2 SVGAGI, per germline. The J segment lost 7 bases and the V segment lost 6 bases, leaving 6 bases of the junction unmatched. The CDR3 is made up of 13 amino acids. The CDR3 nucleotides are TGTGCCAGCAGGCCGGGACAGGGCGATGAAGCTTTCTTT. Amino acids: CASRPGQGDEAFF.

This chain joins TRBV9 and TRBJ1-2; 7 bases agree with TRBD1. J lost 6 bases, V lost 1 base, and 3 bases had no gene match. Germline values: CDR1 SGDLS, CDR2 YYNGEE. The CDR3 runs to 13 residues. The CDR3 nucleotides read TGTGCCAGCAGCGTACAAGACAGGGATGGCTACACCTTC. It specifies CASSVQDRDGYTF.

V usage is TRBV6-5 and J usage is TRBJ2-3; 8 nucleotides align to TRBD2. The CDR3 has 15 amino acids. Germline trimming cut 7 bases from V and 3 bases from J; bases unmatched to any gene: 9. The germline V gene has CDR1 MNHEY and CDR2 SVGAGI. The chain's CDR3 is CASTKTSANTDTQYF. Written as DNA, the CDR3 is TGTGCCAGCACCAAGACTAGCGCTAATACAGATACGCAGTATTTT.

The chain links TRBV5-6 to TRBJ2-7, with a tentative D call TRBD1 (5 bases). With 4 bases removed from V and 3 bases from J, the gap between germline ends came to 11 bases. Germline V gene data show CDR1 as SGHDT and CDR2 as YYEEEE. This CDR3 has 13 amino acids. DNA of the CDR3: TGTGCCAGCAGCCCTCGACAGAGCTACGAGCAGTACTTC. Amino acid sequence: CASSPRQSYEQYF.

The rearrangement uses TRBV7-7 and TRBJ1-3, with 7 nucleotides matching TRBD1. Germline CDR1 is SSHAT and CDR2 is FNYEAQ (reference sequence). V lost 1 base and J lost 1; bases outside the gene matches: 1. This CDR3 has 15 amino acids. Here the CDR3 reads CASSLGTGSGNTIYF. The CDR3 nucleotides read TGTGCCAGCAGCTTAGGGACAGGTTCTGGAAACACCATATATTTT.

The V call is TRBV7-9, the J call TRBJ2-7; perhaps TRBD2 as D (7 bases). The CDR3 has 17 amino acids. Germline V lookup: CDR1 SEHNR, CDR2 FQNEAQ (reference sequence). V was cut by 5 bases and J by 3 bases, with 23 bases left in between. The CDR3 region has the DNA TGTGCCAGCAGCCCAAGGTATGGGGGGGCGAAAATCTACGAGCAGTACTTC. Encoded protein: CASSPRYGGAKIYEQYF. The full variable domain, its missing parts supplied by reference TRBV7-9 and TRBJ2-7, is DTGVSQNPRHKITKRGQNVTFRCDPISEHNRLYWYRQTLGQGPEFLTYFQNEAQLEKSRLLSDRFSAERPKGSFSTLEIQRTEQGDSAMYLCASSPRYGGAKIYEQYFGPGTRLTVT.

The CDR3 is CASSQGLNGYTF. CDR3 DNA sequence: TGTGCCTCTTCACAGGGGTTAAATGGCTACACCTTC. The chain carries TRBV9 and TRBJ1-2; 7 nucleotides align to TRBD1. V gave up 10 bases and J gave up 6 bases; unmatched junction bases: 9. This CDR3 spans 12 amino acids. Germline loops: CDR1 SGDLS, CDR2 YYNGEE. The complete variable domain, with remaining parts taken from reference TRBV9 and TRBJ1-2, reads DSGVTQTPKHLITATGQRVTLRCSPRSGDLSVYWYQQSLDQGLQFLIQYYNGEERAKGNILERFSAQQFPDLHSELNLSSLELGDSALYFCASSQGLNGYTFGSGTRLTVV.

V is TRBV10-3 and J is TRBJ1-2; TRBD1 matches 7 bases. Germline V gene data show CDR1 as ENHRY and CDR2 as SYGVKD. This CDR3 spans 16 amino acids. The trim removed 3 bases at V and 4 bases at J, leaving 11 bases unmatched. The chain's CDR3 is CAISDSNRGEGYGYTF. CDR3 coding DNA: TGTGCCATCAGTGACTCGAACAGGGGAGAGGGCTATGGCTACACCTTC.

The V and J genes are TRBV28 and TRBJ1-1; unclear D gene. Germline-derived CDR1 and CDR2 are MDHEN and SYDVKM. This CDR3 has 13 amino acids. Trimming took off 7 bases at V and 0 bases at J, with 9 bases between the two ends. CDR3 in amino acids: CASKEGMNTEAFF. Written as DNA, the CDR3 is TGTGCCAGCAAAGAGGGCATGAACACTGAAGCTTTCTTT.

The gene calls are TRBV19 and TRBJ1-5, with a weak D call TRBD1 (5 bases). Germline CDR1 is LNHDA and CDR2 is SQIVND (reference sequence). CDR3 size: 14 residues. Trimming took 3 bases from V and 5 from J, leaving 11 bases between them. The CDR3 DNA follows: TGTGCCAGTAGTATGCAGGGCCCCCATCAGCCCCAGCATTTT. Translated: CASSMQGPHQPQHF.

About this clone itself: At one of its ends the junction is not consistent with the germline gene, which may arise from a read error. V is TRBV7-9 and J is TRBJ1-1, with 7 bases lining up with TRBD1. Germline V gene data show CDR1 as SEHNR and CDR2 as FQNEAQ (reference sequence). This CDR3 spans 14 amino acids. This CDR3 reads CASGLTGRNTEAFF. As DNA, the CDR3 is TGTGCCAGCGGCTTGACAGGGAGGAACACTGAAGCTTTCTTT.

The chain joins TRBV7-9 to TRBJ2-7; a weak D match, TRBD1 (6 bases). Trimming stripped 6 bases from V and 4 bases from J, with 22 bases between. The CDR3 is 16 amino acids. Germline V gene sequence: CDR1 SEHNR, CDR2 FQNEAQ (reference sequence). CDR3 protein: CASSSTGTGTAYEQYF. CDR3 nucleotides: TGTGCCAGCAGTTCAACAGGGACGGGAACGGCTTACGAGCAGTACTTC.

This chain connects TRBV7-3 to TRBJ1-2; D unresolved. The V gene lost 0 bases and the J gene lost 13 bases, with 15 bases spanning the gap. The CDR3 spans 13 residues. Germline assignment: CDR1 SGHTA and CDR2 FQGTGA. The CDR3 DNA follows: TGTGCCAGCAGCTTAACGGGTGGTGAAAGGGTCACCTTC. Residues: CASSLTGGERVTF.

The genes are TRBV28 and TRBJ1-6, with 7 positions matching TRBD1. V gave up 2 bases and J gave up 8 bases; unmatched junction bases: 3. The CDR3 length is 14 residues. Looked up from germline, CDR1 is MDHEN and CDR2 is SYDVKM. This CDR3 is CASSLGDRDSPLHF. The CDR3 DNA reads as TGTGCCAGCAGTTTAGGAGACAGGGATTCACCCCTCCACTTT.

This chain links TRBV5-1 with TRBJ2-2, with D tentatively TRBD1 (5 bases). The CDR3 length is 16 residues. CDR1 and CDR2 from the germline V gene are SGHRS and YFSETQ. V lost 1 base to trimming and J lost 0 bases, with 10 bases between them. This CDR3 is CASSLTQGANTGELFF. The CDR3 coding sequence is TGCGCCAGCAGCTTGACTCAAGGGGCGAACACCGGGGAGCTGTTTTTT.

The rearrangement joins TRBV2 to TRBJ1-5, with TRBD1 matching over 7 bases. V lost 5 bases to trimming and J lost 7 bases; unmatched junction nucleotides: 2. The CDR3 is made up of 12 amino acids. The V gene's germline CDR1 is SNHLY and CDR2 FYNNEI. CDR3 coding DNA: TGTGCCAGCAGTTGGGACAGACAGCCCCAGCATTTT. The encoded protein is CASSWDRQPQHF.

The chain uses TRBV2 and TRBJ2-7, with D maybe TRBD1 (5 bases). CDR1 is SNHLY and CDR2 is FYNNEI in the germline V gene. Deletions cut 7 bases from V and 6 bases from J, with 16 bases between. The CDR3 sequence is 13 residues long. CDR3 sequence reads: CASKGAVGSEQYF. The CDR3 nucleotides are TGTGCCAGCAAAGGGGCTGTAGGTTCCGAGCAGTACTTC.

The chain's CDR3 is CASSPQGAVGNTEAFF. The DNA for the CDR3 is TGTGCCAGCTCACCACAGGGGGCAGTGGGAAACACTGAAGCTTTCTTT. This chain connects TRBV18 to TRBJ1-1, with 7 bases matching TRBD1. J lost 2 bases, V lost 1 base, and 7 bases had no gene match. The germline V gene encodes CDR1 KGHSH and CDR2 LQKENI. The CDR3 is made up of 16 amino acids.

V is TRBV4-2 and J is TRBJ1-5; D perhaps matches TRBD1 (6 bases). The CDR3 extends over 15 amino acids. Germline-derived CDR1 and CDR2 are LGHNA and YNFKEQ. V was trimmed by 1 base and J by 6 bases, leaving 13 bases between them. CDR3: CASSQVSGAGQPQHF. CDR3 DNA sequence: TGTGCCAGCAGCCAAGTCTCAGGGGCGGGTCAGCCCCAGCATTTT.

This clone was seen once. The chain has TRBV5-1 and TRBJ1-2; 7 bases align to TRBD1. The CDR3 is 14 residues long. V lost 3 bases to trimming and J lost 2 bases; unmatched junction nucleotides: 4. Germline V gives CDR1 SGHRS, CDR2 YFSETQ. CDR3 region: CASSSGQPNYGYTF. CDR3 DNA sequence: TGCGCCAGCAGCTCGGGACAGCCAAACTATGGCTACACCTTC.

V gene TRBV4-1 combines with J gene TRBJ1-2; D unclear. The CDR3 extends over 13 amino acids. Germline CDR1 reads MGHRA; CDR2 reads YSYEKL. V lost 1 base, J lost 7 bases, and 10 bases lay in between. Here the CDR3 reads CASSQVSVGGYTF. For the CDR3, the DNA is TGCGCCAGCAGCCAAGTGTCAGTCGGTGGCTACACCTTC.

The CDR3 DNA reads TGTGCCAGCAGACCCGGGACTAGCGGGAGGTTCACCGGGGAGCTGTTTTTT. Amino acids: CASRPGTSGRFTGELFF. The chain recombines TRBV5-8 with TRBJ2-2, with 15 bases identical to TRBD2. The V segment lost 5 bases and the J segment 4 bases; nucleotides outside the gene matches: 6. The CDR3 totals 17 residues. Germline assignment: CDR1 SGHTS and CDR2 YDEGEE.

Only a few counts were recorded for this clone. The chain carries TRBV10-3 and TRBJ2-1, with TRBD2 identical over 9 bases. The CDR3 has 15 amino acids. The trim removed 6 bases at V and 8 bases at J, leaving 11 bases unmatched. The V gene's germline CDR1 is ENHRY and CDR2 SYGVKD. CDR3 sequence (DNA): TGTGCCATCAGGAGCGGGAGGACTATCGACGATGAGCAGTTCTTC. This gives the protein CAIRSGRTIDDEQFF.

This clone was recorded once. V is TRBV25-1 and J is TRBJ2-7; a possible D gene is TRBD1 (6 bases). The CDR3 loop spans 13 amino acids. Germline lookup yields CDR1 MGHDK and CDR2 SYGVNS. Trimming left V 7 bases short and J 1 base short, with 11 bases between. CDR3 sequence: CASTGTLSYEQYF. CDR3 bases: TGTGCCAGCACCGGGACACTATCCTACGAGCAGTACTTC.

The CDR3: CAWSVLGDTQYF. Written as DNA, the CDR3 is TGTGCCTGGAGTGTACTGGGGGATACGCAGTATTTT. This chain connects TRBV30 to TRBJ2-3; no firm D call. This CDR3 has 12 residues. The germline gives CDR1 GTSNPN, CDR2 SVGIG (reference sequence). V lost 0 bases and J lost 6, with 7 bases in between.

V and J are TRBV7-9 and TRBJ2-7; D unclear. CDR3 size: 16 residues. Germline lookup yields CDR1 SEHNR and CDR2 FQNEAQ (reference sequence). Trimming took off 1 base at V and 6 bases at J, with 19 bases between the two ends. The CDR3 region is CASSLDPGMFRSEQYF. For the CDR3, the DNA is TGTGCCAGCAGCTTAGACCCTGGTATGTTCCGGAGCGAGCAGTACTTC.

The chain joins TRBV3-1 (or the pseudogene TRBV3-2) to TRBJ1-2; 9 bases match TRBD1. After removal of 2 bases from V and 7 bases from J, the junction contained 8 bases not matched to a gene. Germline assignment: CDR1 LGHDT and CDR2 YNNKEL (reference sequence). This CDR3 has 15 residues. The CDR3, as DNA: TGTGCCAGCAGCCAAACAGGGGGCGAATTAAGTGGCTACACCTTC. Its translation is CASSQTGGELSGYTF.

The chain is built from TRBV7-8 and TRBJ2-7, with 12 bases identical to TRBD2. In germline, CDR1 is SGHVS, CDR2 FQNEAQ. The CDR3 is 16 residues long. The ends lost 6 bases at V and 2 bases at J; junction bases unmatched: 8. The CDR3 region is CASRRLAGDRAYEQYF. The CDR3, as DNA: TGTGCCAGCAGGCGACTAGCGGGAGACCGGGCCTACGAGCAGTACTTC.